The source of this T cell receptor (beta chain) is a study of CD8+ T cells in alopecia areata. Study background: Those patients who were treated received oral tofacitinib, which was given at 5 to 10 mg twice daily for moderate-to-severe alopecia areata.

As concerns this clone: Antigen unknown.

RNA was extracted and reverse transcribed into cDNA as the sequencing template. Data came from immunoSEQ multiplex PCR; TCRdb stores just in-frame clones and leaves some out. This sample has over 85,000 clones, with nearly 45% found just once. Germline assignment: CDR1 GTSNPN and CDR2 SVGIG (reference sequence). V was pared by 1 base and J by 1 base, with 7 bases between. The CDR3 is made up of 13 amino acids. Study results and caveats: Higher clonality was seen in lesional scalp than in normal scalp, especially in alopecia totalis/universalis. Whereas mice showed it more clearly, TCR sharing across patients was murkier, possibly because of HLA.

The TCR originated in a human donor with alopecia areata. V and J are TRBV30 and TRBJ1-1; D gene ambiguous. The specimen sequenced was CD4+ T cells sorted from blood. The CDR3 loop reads CAWSGRTNTEAFF. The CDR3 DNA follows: TGTGCCTGGAGTGGACGGACGAACACTGAAGCTTTCTTT.